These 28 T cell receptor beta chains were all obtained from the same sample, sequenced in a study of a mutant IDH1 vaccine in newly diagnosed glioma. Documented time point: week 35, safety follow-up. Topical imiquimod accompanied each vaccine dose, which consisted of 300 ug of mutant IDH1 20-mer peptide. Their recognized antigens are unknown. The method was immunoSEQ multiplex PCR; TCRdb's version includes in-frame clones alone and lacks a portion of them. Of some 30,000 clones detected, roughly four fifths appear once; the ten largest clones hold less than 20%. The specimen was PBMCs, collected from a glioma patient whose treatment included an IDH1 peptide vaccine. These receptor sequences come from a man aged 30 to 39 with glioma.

CDR3 in amino acids: CASSWGQSYEQYF. CDR3 DNA sequence: TGCGCCAGCAGCTGGGGACAGTCCTACGAGCAGTACTTC. The chain carries TRBV5-1 and TRBJ2-7; 7 bases map to TRBD1. Germline V gene sequence: CDR1 SGHRS, CDR2 YFSETQ. The CDR3 length is 13 residues. V trimming: 3 bases; J trimming: 1 base; junction bases outside the gene matches: 1.

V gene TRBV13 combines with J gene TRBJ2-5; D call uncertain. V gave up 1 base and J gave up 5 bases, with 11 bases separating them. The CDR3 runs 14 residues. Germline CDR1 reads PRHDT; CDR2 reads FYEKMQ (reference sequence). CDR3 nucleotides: TGTGCCAGCAGCTTAGAGCCAGCAGGCGAGACCCAGTACTTC. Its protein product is CASSLEPAGETQYF.

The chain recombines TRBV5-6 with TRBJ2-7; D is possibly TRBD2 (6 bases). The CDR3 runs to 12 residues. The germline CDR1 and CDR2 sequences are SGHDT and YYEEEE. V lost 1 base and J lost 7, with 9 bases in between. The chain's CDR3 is CASSLSEGEQYF. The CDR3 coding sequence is TGTGCCAGCAGCTTGTCGGAGGGAGAGCAGTACTTC. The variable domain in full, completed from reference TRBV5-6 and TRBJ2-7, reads DAGVTQSPTHLIKTRGQQVTLRCSPKSGHDTVSWYQQALGQGPQFIFQYYEEEERQRGNFPDRFSGHQFPNYSSELNVNALLLGDSALYLCASSLSEGEQYFGPGTRLTVT.

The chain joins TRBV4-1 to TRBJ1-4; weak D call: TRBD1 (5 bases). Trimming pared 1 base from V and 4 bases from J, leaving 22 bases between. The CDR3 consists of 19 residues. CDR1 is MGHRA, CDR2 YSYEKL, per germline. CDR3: CASSQAPPRWDRINEKLFF. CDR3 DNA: TGCGCCAGCAGCCAAGCTCCCCCCCGCTGGGACCGAATTAATGAAAAACTGTTTTTT.

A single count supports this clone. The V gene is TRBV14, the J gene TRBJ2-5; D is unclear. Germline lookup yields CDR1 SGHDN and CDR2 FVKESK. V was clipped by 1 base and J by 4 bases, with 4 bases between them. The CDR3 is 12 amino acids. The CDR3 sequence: CASSQVRETQYF. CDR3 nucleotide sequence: TGTGCCAGCAGCCAAGTTCGAGAGACCCAGTACTTC. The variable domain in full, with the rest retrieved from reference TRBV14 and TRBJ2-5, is EAGVTQFPSHSVIEKGQTVTLRCDPISGHDNLYWYRRVMGKEIKFLLHFVKESKQDESGMPNNRFLAERTGGTYSTLKVQPAELEDSGVYFCASSQVRETQYFGPGTRLLVL.

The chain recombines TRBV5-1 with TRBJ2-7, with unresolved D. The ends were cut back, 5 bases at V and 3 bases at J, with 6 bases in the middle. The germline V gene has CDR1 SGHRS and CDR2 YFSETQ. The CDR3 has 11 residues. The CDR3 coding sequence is TGCGCCAGCAGGGACCTCTACGAGCAGTACTTC. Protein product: CASRDLYEQYF.

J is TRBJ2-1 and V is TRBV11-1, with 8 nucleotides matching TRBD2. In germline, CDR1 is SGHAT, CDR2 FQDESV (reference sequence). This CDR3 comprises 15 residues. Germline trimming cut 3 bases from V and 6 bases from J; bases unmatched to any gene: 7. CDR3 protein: CASSLGLVDINEQFF. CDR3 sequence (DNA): TGTGCCAGCAGCTTGGGACTAGTCGATATCAATGAGCAGTTCTTC.

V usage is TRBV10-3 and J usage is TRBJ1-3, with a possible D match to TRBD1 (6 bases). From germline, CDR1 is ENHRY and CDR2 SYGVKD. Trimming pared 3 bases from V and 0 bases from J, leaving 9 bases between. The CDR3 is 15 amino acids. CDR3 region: CAISDRGDSGNTIYF. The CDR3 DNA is TGTGCCATCAGTGATAGGGGGGACTCTGGAAACACCATATATTTT.

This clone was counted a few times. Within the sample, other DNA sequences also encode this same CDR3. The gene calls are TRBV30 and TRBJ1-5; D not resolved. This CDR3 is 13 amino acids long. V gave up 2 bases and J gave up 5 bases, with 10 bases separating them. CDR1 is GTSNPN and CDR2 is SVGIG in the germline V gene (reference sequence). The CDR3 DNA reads TGTGCCTGGAGTTACGGTGGCGATCAGCCCCAGCATTTT. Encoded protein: CAWSYGGDQPQHF.

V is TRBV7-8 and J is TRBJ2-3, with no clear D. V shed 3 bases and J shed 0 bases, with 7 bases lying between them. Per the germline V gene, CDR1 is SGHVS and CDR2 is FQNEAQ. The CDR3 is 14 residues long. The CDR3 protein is CASSFPTSTDTQYF. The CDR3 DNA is TGTGCCAGCAGCTTTCCGACCAGCACAGATACGCAGTATTTT. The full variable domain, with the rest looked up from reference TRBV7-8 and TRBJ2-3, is GAGVSQSPRYKVAKRGQDVALRCDPISGHVSLFWYQQALGQGPEFLTYFQNEAQLDKSGLPSDRFFAERPEGSVSTLKIQRTQQEDSAVYLCASSFPTSTDTQYFGPGTRLTVL.

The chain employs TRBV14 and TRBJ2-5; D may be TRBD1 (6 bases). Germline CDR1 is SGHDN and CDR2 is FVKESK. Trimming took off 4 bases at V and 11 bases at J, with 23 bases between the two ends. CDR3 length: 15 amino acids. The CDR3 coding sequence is TGTGCCAGCAGCCTCGGACAGAGCCGAAAATACCCGCAGTACTTC. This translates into CASSLGQSRKYPQYF.

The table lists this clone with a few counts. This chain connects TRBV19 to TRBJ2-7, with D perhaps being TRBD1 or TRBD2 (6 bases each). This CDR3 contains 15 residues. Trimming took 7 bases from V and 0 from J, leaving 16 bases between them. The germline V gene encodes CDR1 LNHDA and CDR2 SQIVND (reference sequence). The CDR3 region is CASMGGHGISYEQYF. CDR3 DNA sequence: TGTGCCAGTATGGGGGGACATGGGATCTCCTACGAGCAGTACTTC. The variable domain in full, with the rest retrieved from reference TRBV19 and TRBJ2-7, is DGGITQSPKYLFRKEGQNVTLSCEQNLNHDAMYWYRQDPGQGLRLIYYSQIVNDFQKGDIAEGYSVSREKKESFPLTVTSAQKNPTAFYLCASMGGHGISYEQYFGPGTRLTVT.

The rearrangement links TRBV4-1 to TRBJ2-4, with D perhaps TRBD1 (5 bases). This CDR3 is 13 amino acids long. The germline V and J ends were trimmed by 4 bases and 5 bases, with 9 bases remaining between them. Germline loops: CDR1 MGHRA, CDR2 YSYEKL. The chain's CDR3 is CASSPGNENIQYF. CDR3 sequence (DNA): TGCGCCAGCAGCCCAGGGAACGAAAACATTCAGTACTTC.

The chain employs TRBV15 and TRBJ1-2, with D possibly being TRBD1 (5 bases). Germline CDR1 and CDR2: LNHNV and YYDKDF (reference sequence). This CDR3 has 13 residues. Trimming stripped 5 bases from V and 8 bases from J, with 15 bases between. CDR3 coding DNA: TGTGCCACCAGCCGATTTGAGGGGAACGGCTACACCTTC. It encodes CATSRFEGNGYTF.

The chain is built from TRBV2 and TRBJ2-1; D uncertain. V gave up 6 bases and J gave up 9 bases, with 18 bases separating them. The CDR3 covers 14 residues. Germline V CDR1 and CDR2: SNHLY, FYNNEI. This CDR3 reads CASRVGQKVGEQFF. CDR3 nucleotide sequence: TGTGCCAGCAGGGTCGGGCAGAAGGTTGGTGAGCAGTTCTTC.

This CDR3 reads CASQNGYYGYTF. The CDR3 region has the DNA TGTGCCAGTCAAAACGGATACTATGGCTACACCTTC. J is TRBJ1-2 and V is TRBV2; D is unresolved. This CDR3 has 12 residues. With 9 bases removed from V and 3 bases from J, the gap between germline ends came to 11 bases. Germline V CDR1 and CDR2: SNHLY, FYNNEI.

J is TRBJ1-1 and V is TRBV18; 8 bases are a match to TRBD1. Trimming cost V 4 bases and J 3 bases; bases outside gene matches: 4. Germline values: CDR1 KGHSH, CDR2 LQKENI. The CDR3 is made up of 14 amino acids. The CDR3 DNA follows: TGTGCCAGCTCACTACCGACAGGGGACACTGAAGCTTTCTTT. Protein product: CASSLPTGDTEAFF.

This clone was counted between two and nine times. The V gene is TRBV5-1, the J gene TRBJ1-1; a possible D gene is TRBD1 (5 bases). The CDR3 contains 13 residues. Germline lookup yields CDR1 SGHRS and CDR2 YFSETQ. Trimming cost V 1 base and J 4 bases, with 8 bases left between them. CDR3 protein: CASSLPGGTEAFF. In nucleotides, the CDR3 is TGCGCCAGCAGCTTGCCGGGGGGCACTGAAGCTTTCTTT.

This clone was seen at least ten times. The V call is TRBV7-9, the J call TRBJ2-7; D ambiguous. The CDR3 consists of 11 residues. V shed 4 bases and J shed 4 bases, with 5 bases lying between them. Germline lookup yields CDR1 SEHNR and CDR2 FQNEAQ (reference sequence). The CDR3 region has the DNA TGTGCCAGCAGCTCACTTTACGAGCAGTACTTC. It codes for CASSSLYEQYF.

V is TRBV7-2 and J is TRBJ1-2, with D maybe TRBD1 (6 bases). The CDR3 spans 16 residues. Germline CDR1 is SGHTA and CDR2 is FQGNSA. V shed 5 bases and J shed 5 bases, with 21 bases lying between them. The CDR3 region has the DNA TGTGCCAGCAGCCGGTCATCCGGGACATCCTCTTATGGCTACACCTTC. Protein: CASSRSSGTSSYGYTF.

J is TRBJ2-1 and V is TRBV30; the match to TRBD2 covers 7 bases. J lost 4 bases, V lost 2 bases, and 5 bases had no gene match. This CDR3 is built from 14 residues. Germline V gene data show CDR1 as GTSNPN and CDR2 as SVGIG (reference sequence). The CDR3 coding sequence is TGTGCCTGGAGTTCGAAGCGGGGTTACAATGAGCAGTTCTTC. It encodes CAWSSKRGYNEQFF. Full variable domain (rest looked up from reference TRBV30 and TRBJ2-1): SQTIHQWPATLVQPVGSPLSLECTVEGTSNPNLYWYRQAAGRGLQLLFYSVGIGQISSEVPQNLSASRPQDRQFILSSKKLLLSDSGFYLCAWSSKRGYNEQFFGPGTRLTVL.

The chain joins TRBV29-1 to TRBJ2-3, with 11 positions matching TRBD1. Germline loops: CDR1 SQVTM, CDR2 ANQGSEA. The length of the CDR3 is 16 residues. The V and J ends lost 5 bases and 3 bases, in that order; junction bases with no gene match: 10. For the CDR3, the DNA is TGCAGCGTTCTCATCCTAGGACAGGGGGCGACAGATACGCAGTATTTT. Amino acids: CSVLILGQGATDTQYF.

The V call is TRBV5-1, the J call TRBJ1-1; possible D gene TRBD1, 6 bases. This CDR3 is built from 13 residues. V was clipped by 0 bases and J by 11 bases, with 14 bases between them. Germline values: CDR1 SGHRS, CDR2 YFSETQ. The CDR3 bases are TGCGCCAGCAGCTTGGACTCGGGGGCCGGGGCTTTCTTT. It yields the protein CASSLDSGAGAFF.

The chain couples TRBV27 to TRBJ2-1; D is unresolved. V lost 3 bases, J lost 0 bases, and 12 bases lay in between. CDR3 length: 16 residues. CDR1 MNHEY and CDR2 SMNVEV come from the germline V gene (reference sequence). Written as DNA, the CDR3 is TGTGCCAGCAGTTTGACTGCCGATCCCTCCTACAATGAGCAGTTCTTC. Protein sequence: CASSLTADPSYNEQFF.

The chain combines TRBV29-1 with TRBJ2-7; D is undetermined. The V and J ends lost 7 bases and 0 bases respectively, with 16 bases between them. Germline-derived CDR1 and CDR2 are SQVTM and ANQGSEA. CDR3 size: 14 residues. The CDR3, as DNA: TGCAGCGCCAAGCGAGGAGTCGACTCCTACGAGCAGTACTTC. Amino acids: CSAKRGVDSYEQYF.

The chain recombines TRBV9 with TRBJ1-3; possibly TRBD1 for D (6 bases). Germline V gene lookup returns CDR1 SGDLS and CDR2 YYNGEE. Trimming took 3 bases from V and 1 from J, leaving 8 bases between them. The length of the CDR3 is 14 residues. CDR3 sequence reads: CASSEGGSGNTIYF. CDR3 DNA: TGTGCCAGCAGCGAGGGGGGATCTGGAAACACCATATATTTT.

The CDR3: CASSLVSWREQNNEQFF. Here the CDR3 DNA reads TGTGCCAGCAGCTTAGTGAGTTGGCGGGAGCAAAACAATGAGCAGTTCTTC. The rearrangement uses TRBV7-9 and TRBJ2-1; 7 bases fit TRBD2. This CDR3 comprises 17 residues. The V gene end was trimmed by 1 base and the J gene end by 5 bases; junction bases not matched to a gene: 11. Germline CDR1 is SEHNR and CDR2 is FQNEAQ (reference sequence).

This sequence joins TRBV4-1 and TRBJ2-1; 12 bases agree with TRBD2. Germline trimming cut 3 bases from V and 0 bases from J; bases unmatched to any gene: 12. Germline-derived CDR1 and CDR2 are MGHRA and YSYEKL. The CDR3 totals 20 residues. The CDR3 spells CASSQEFGTSGFSSYNEQFF. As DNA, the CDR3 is TGCGCCAGCAGCCAGGAATTCGGGACTAGCGGGTTTAGCTCCTACAATGAGCAGTTCTTC.